Listed here are 13 T cell receptor beta chains from one sample, sequenced in a study of human CD8 memory T cell subsets. By UMI-labeled 5' RACE, the TCR beta libraries were made. One entry per CDR3 protein, without DNA, is what TCRdb gives after re-calling the 5' RACE reads. This repertoire includes fewer than 11,000 distinct CDR3 sequences. The sequenced material came from CD8+ stem-like memory T cells (TSCM and TCM) sorted from PBMCs. The subset is: stem-like memory CD8 T cells (TSTEM), CCR7+ PD-1- TIGIT-. The receptors here all came from a human donor in good health.

The V and J genes are TRBV7-2 and TRBJ2-3. In germline, CDR1 is SGHTA, CDR2 FQGNSA. CDR3 size: 13 residues. The CDR3: CASSLLWPDTQYF.

The V call is TRBV20-1, the J call TRBJ2-5; the D gene TCRdb calls, TRBD1, cannot be checked with no DNA. The CDR3 extends over 15 amino acids. The germline V gene encodes CDR1 DFQATT and CDR2 SNEGSKA (reference sequence). CDR3 loop: CSASGRADVRETQYF.

This chain joins TRBV5-1 and TRBJ2-6; TCRdb's assignment of TRBD1 cannot be checked, as there is no DNA. CDR1 and CDR2 from the germline V gene are SGHRS and YFSETQ. This CDR3 is built from 16 residues. The CDR3 region is CASSGPDRSGANVLTF.

This sequence joins TRBV5-1 and TRBJ2-7; the TCRdb D gene call, TRBD1, has no DNA to confirm it. Germline CDR1 is SGHRS and CDR2 is YFSETQ. The CDR3 loop spans 14 amino acids. CDR3 region: CASSPRDRPYEQYF.

The J gene is TRBJ1-5, the V gene TRBV7-6; TCRdb outputs TRBD1, but without DNA this stays unchecked. Germline V gives CDR1 SGHVS, CDR2 FNYEAQ. The CDR3 extends over 17 amino acids. Here the CDR3 reads CASSLRGGGIGNQPQHF. Full variable domain (outside the CDR3, taken from reference TRBV7-6 and TRBJ1-5): GAGVSQSPRYKVTKRGQDVALRCDPISGHVSLYWYRQALGQGPEFLTYFNYEAQQDKSGLPNDRFSAERPEGSISTLTIQRTEQRDSAMYRCASSLRGGGIGNQPQHFGDGTRLSIL.

The J gene is TRBJ2-3, the V gene TRBV27; with no DNA, the TCRdb D assignment of TRBD2 cannot be verified. Germline CDR1 reads MNHEY; CDR2 reads SMNVEV (reference sequence). The CDR3 totals 15 residues. The CDR3 region is CFLAELKLVDDTQYF.

This chain joins TRBV7-9 and TRBJ2-7; TCRdb names TRBD1, which stays unverified in the absence of DNA. The CDR3 consists of 14 residues. Germline loops: CDR1 SEHNR, CDR2 FQNEAQ (reference sequence). The CDR3 region is CASSLRDRPYEQYF.

V is TRBV12-3 or TRBV12-4 and J is TRBJ2-2; checking the TCRdb D call of TRBD1 is not possible without DNA. The CDR3 contains 15 residues. The CDR3 sequence: CASSFPQGVTGELFF.

Considering frequency, this clonotype is medium-sized (0.01 to 0.1%). The V call is TRBV29-1, the J call TRBJ1-1. The CDR3 sequence is 12 residues long. Germline V gene sequence: CDR1 SQVTM, CDR2 ANQGSEA. The CDR3 loop is CSVAVGSSEAFF. The full variable domain, its missing parts supplied by reference TRBV29-1 and TRBJ1-1, is SAVISQKPSRDICQRGTSLTIQCQVDSQVTMMFWYRQQPGQSLTLIATANQGSEATYESGFVIDKFPISRPNLTFSTLTVSNMSPEDSSIYLCSVAVGSSEAFFGQGTRLTVV.

The V call is TRBV7-8, the J call TRBJ2-3; TCRdb names TRBD2, which stays unverified in the absence of DNA. The germline V gene encodes CDR1 SGHVS and CDR2 FQNEAQ. The CDR3 runs 16 residues. The CDR3 region is CASSLGTSGSADTQYF. The whole variable domain, filled in from reference TRBV7-8 and TRBJ2-3, reads GAGVSQSPRYKVAKRGQDVALRCDPISGHVSLFWYQQALGQGPEFLTYFQNEAQLDKSGLPSDRFFAERPEGSVSTLKIQRTQQEDSAVYLCASSLGTSGSADTQYFGPGTRLTVL.

The chain recombines TRBV4-2 with TRBJ2-5; the TCRdb call, TRBD1, lacks DNA for checking. Per germline, CDR1 LGHNA and CDR2 YNFKEQ. CDR3 size: 15 residues. CDR3 region: CASSQDRQGQETQYF.

The chain joins TRBV6-6 to TRBJ2-7; checking the TCRdb D call of TRBD2 is not possible without DNA. This CDR3 is 13 amino acids long. Germline-derived CDR1 and CDR2 are MNHNY and SVGAGI (reference sequence). The chain's CDR3 is CASRLADSYEQYF.

The J gene is TRBJ2-5, the V gene TRBV14; TCRdb's D gene call, TRBD2, goes unchecked for lack of DNA. Germline CDR1 SGHDN, CDR2 FVKESK. This CDR3 is built from 16 residues. Here the CDR3 reads CASSYQNLAEQETQYF. The variable domain in full, with the rest retrieved from reference TRBV14 and TRBJ2-5, is EAGVTQFPSHSVIEKGQTVTLRCDPISGHDNLYWYRRVMGKEIKFLLHFVKESKQDESGMPNNRFLAERTGGTYSTLKVQPAELEDSGVYFCASSYQNLAEQETQYFGPGTRLLVL.